This T cell receptor (beta chain) was recorded in a study of PD-L1 blockade in urothelial cancer. Study context: Patients had been given 0 to 3 earlier chemotherapy regimens. Researchers found blood samples held a median of roughly 140,000 T cells.

Notes on the study in general: Durable-benefit patients had greater expansion of tumor-associated blood clones at 3 weeks.

TCRdb keeps only in-frame clones here, not all; method: immunoSEQ multiplex PCR. The table includes roughly 45,000 clones, 88% detected once. Note on this clone: Its specificity is unknown.

The CDR3 has 12 amino acids. V was trimmed by 6 bases and J by 8 bases, leaving 16 bases between them. The germline CDR1 and CDR2 sequences are SQVTM and ANQGSEA. Enrolled patients showed locally advanced or metastatic urothelial carcinoma. The input for sequencing was PBMCs, taken around atezolizumab (anti-PD-L1) treatment. The source of this sequence is a woman aged 60 to 75 with urothelial cancer. This rearrangement joins TRBV29-1 to TRBJ1-2; D not certain. In nucleotides, the CDR3 is TGCAGCGTCAAAAGACAATCTCCCGGCTACACCTTC. Its protein product is CSVKRQSPGYTF.